One and the same sample provided the 28 T cell receptor beta chains below, sequenced in a study of T cells after yellow fever vaccination. TCRdb reprocessed the 5' RACE reads via MiXCR and lists one record per CDR3 protein. The sample lists 180,000 or so distinct CDR3 sequences, approximately 9.9% occurring once. The material sequenced was CD8+ T cells sorted from PBMCs, taken 15 days after the yellow fever booster vaccination. These receptors all come from a man aged 18 to 30 who received the YFV17D yellow fever vaccine.

This rearrangement joins TRBV4-2 to TRBJ1-1; D is unclear. V shed 1 base and J shed 1 base, with 10 bases lying between them. CDR3 length: 15 residues. The germline V gene has CDR1 LGHNA and CDR2 YNFKEQ. CDR3 region: CASSQGYLANTEAFF. CDR3 nucleotide sequence: TGTGCCAGCAGCCAAGGCTATCTAGCGAACACTGAAGCTTTCTTT.

This clonotype was seen ten or more times. The gene calls are TRBV7-6 and TRBJ2-7; 7 bases match TRBD2. V gave up 6 bases and J gave up 3 bases; unmatched junction bases: 11. Germline CDR1 and CDR2: SGHVS and FNYEAQ. The CDR3 consists of 15 residues. Here the CDR3 reads CASRPEAGNRYEQYF. The CDR3 nucleotides read TGTGCCAGCAGACCAGAAGCGGGGAACCGCTACGAGCAGTACTTC.

The rearrangement uses TRBV11-2 and TRBJ1-1, with 7 bases fitting TRBD1. The CDR3 has 16 residues. CDR1 SGHAT and CDR2 FQNNGV come from the germline V gene. Trimming at V came to 0 bases and at J to 4 bases, leaving 8 bases not matched to a gene. The CDR3 DNA reads TGTGCCAGCAGCTTAGAACGCCAGGGGGGCGTCACTGAAGCTTTCTTT. This sequence encodes CASSLERQGGVTEAFF.

The chain links TRBV6-6 to TRBJ1-2; D unclear. Germline CDR1 and CDR2: MNHNY and SVGAGI (reference sequence). The CDR3 covers 14 residues. Trimming pared 3 bases from V and 7 bases from J, leaving 15 bases between. The CDR3 here is CASSYSVGSGGYTF. In DNA, the CDR3 is TGTGCCAGCAGTTATTCCGTGGGGAGTGGTGGCTACACCTTC.

This clonotype was observed a few times. J is TRBJ2-3 and V is TRBV27; 9 nucleotides agree with TRBD1. The germline gives CDR1 MNHEY, CDR2 SMNVEV (reference sequence). The CDR3 is 17 residues long. The V segment lost 5 bases and the J segment 0 bases; nucleotides outside the gene matches: 9. CDR3 sequence: CASSTPDRGISTDTQYF. The CDR3 bases are TGTGCCAGCAGTACCCCCGACAGGGGGATTAGCACAGATACGCAGTATTTT.

The V call is TRBV11-2, the J call TRBJ1-2; the D is unclear. This CDR3 is 13 amino acids long. V was clipped by 5 bases and J by 4 bases, with 11 bases between them. Germline V gene data show CDR1 as SGHAT and CDR2 as FQNNGV. CDR3 amino acids: CASSVGRTYGYTF. In nucleotides, the CDR3 is TGTGCCAGCAGCGTGGGGAGGACCTATGGCTACACCTTC.

This sequence joins TRBV18 and TRBJ2-1; the match to TRBD2 covers 8 bases. The CDR3 is 16 amino acids. V lost 11 bases and J lost 10; bases outside the gene matches: 22. From germline, CDR1 is KGHSH and CDR2 LQKENI. The CDR3 coding sequence is TGTGCCGGCGGGCATGGGCCCCGGGAGGGGACTTGGGAGCAGTTCTTC. This sequence encodes CAGGHGPREGTWEQFF.

This clonotype has a handful of counts. The chain joins TRBV5-1 to TRBJ2-3; 8 bases align to TRBD2. V was pared by 1 base and J by 6 bases, with 10 bases of the junction left unmatched. CDR3 length: 16 amino acids. CDR1 is SGHRS and CDR2 is YFSETQ in the germline V gene. The chain's CDR3 is CASSLLGGGTADTQYF. CDR3 nucleotide sequence: TGCGCCAGCAGCTTGTTAGGCGGGGGGACCGCGGATACGCAGTATTTT.

This clonotype has more than one count but fewer than ten. This chain uses TRBV27 with TRBJ2-7, with 7 nucleotides matching TRBD1. With 6 bases clipped from V and 1 base from J, the junction kept 12 bases outside the gene matches. The V gene's germline CDR1 is MNHEY and CDR2 SMNVEV (reference sequence). The CDR3 extends over 16 amino acids. The CDR3, as DNA: TGTGCCAGCAGCGGCATTGGGACAGATCCTTCCTACGAGCAGTACTTC. This gives the protein CASSGIGTDPSYEQYF.

This clonotype was counted a few times. J is TRBJ2-1 and V is TRBV19; 9 positions match TRBD1. The CDR3 sequence is 16 residues long. J lost 4 bases, V lost 8 bases, and 12 bases had no gene match. Germline CDR1 and CDR2: LNHDA and SQIVND (reference sequence). CDR3 region: CASGYTGTGIYNEQFF. The CDR3 DNA is TGTGCCAGTGGATACACCGGGACAGGGATATACAATGAGCAGTTCTTC.

The rearrangement uses TRBV6-2 or TRBV6-3 and TRBJ2-2; D possibly corresponds to TRBD2 (5 bases). Looked up from germline, CDR1 is MNHEY and CDR2 is SVGEGT. Trimming cost V 7 bases and J 1 base, with 16 bases left between them. The CDR3 is made up of 16 amino acids. CDR3 amino acids: CASNPSEGVNTGELFF. In DNA, the CDR3 is TGTGCCAGCAATCCATCCGAGGGCGTGAACACCGGGGAGCTGTTTTTT.

This clonotype was detected a few times. V and J are TRBV7-9 and TRBJ2-7, with D perhaps given as TRBD1 or TRBD2 (5 bases each). This CDR3 is built from 14 residues. Deletions cut 5 bases from V and 4 bases from J, with 15 bases between. Per germline, CDR1 SEHNR and CDR2 FQNEAQ (reference sequence). The chain's CDR3 is CASSHPGTKYEQYV. The CDR3 coding sequence is TGTGCCAGCAGCCACCCCGGGACCAAATACGAGCAGTACGTC.

This clonotype was detected only a few times. The chain joins TRBV3-1 to TRBJ2-5; D gene ambiguous. V was pared by 1 base and J by 5 bases, with 17 bases between. The germline CDR1 and CDR2 sequences are LGHDT and YNNKEL (reference sequence). This CDR3 has 16 residues. The CDR3 bases are TGTGCCAGCAGCCAAGGAAAGCTGCCCGGTGGGGAGACCCAGTACTTC. Its translation: CASSQGKLPGGETQYF.

J is TRBJ2-5 and V is TRBV3-1, with 9 nucleotides matching TRBD1. Germline V gene lookup returns CDR1 LGHDT and CDR2 YNNKEL (reference sequence). The V segment lost 4 bases and the J segment 3 bases; nucleotides outside the gene matches: 9. CDR3 length equals 16 residues. The CDR3 region is CASSPSAQGAEETQYF. The CDR3 nucleotides read TGTGCCAGCAGCCCCTCGGCACAGGGGGCCGAAGAGACCCAGTACTTC.

The chain employs TRBV6-4 and TRBJ2-3; 13 bases map to TRBD2. CDR3 size: 16 residues. The J segment lost 5 bases and the V segment lost 4 bases, leaving 6 bases of the junction unmatched. From germline, CDR1 is MRHNA and CDR2 SNTAGT. The CDR3: CASSATSGGALDTQYF. DNA for the CDR3: TGTGCCAGCAGTGCCACTAGCGGGGGGGCCTTAGATACGCAGTATTTT.

The genes are TRBV5-1 and TRBJ1-2; D uncertain. Trimming stripped 5 bases from V and 4 bases from J, with 18 bases between. Germline V gives CDR1 SGHRS, CDR2 YFSETQ. This CDR3 region has 15 residues. CDR3 loop: CASRAPGVLLYGYTF. Here the CDR3 DNA reads TGCGCCAGCAGGGCCCCCGGAGTCCTACTCTATGGCTACACCTTC.

This clonotype was recorded at least ten times. The rearrangement uses TRBV12-3 or TRBV12-4 and TRBJ2-2; D is unclear. Trimming stripped 8 bases from V and 9 bases from J, with 16 bases between. This CDR3 has 13 amino acids. The CDR3: CASGVAHVRELFF. For the CDR3, the DNA is TGTGCCAGCGGAGTAGCCCATGTCCGGGAGCTGTTTTTT.

V gene TRBV9 combines with J gene TRBJ2-1; 8 bases agree with TRBD1. Germline V gene lookup returns CDR1 SGDLS and CDR2 YYNGEE. The J segment lost 4 bases and the V segment lost 4 bases, leaving 13 bases of the junction unmatched. This CDR3 is built from 17 residues. The DNA for the CDR3 is TGTGCCAGCAGCCCCCGACAGGGGATTTCGTGGTACAATGAGCAGTTCTTC. Translating it yields CASSPRQGISWYNEQFF.

This sequence joins TRBV27 and TRBJ2-7; tentative D call: TRBD2 (6 bases). This CDR3 is 12 amino acids long. Germline V gene sequence: CDR1 MNHEY, CDR2 SMNVEV (reference sequence). V gave up 6 bases and J gave up 5 bases, with 11 bases separating them. This CDR3 is CASSFGGNEQYF. The CDR3 DNA follows: TGTGCCAGCAGCTTTGGGGGGAACGAGCAGTACTTC.

This clonotype was detected a few times. V gene TRBV7-8 combines with J gene TRBJ1-2; D not certain. Per the germline V gene, CDR1 is SGHVS and CDR2 is FQNEAQ. CDR3 length: 13 residues. With 5 bases removed from V and 7 bases from J, the gap between germline ends came to 14 bases. The CDR3 nucleotides are TGTGCCAGCAGCCGCCCCGACCTTGGTGGCTACACCTTC. Translated: CASSRPDLGGYTF.

The chain joins TRBV29-1 to TRBJ2-7; 9 bases align to TRBD1. CDR1 is SQVTM and CDR2 is ANQGSEA in the germline V gene. The V segment lost 7 bases and the J segment 2 bases; nucleotides outside the gene matches: 6. CDR3 length: 13 residues. CDR3 nucleotide sequence: TGCAGCGGGGGACAGGGATATACCTACGAGCAGTACTTC. It is translated as CSGGQGYTYEQYF.

This clonotype has a handful of counts. This chain connects TRBV4-1 to TRBJ1-2, with D hard to call. Trimming stripped 0 bases from V and 4 bases from J, with 6 bases between. This CDR3 has 13 residues. The germline V gene encodes CDR1 MGHRA and CDR2 YSYEKL. The chain's CDR3 is CASSQEITYGYTF. The CDR3 DNA follows: TGCGCCAGCAGCCAAGAGATCACCTATGGCTACACCTTC.

This clonotype showed up just a few times. The chain is built from TRBV7-9 and TRBJ1-2; D remains ambiguous. The germline V gene encodes CDR1 SEHNR and CDR2 FQNEAQ (reference sequence). The CDR3 is 15 residues long. V lost 0 bases, J lost 0 bases, and 8 bases lay in between. The CDR3 protein is CASSLAWRSNYGYTF. The CDR3 region has the DNA TGTGCCAGCAGCTTAGCGTGGCGATCTAACTATGGCTACACCTTC.

The rearrangement links TRBV29-1 to TRBJ2-5, with a weak D call TRBD1 (5 bases). The length of the CDR3 is 14 residues. Germline values: CDR1 SQVTM, CDR2 ANQGSEA. Trimming shortened V by 4 bases and J by 2 bases, and 14 bases separated the two germline ends. The CDR3 is CSVVGVTAQETQYF. CDR3 DNA: TGCAGCGTTGTTGGGGTGACAGCTCAAGAGACCCAGTACTTC.

V and J are TRBV9 and TRBJ2-3; TRBD2 agrees at 8 bases. Germline V CDR1 and CDR2: SGDLS, YYNGEE. J gave up 0 bases and V 3 bases, and 6 bases lay outside the gene matches. This CDR3 is 16 amino acids long. CDR3 loop: CASSAGGGTSTDTQYF. The CDR3, as DNA: TGTGCCAGCAGCGCGGGGGGGGGTACTAGCACAGATACGCAGTATTTT.

The genes are TRBV19 and TRBJ2-3; 7 nucleotides align to TRBD2. CDR1 is LNHDA, CDR2 SQIVND, per germline (reference sequence). After removal of 6 bases from V and 3 bases from J, the junction contained 12 bases not matched to a gene. There are 16 residues in the CDR3. CDR3 DNA sequence: TGTGCCAGTAGCACCTTCGGAGGGAGGGTGACAGATACGCAGTATTTT. Translated: CASSTFGGRVTDTQYF.

This clonotype has more than one count but fewer than ten. This chain joins TRBV18 and TRBJ2-7; no reliable D call. Per the germline V gene, CDR1 is KGHSH and CDR2 is LQKENI. Trimming took off 4 bases at V and 0 bases at J, with 10 bases between the two ends. This CDR3 region has 14 residues. The CDR3 reads CASSLYGSSYEQYF. The CDR3, as DNA: TGTGCCAGCTCACTCTACGGCAGCTCCTACGAGCAGTACTTC. The full variable domain, rest sourced from reference TRBV18 and TRBJ2-7, is NAGVMQNPRHLVRRRGQEARLRCSPMKGHSHVYWYRQLPEEGLKFMVYLQKENIIDESGMPKERFSAEFPKEGPSILRIQQVVRGDSAAYFCASSLYGSSYEQYFGPGTRLTVT.

V gene TRBV7-9 combines with J gene TRBJ1-2; the D gene is possibly TRBD1 (6 bases). The CDR3 spans 12 residues. Trimming removed 4 bases at V and 7 bases at J, with 10 bases between. The germline gives CDR1 SEHNR, CDR2 FQNEAQ (reference sequence). CDR3 protein: CASSSGVPGYTF. DNA of the CDR3: TGTGCCAGCAGCTCAGGGGTCCCTGGCTACACCTTC.